Presented here are 10 T cell receptor beta chains from one specimen sequenced in a study of shared clonotypes between healthy human individuals. Profiled with immunoSEQ multiplex PCR; TCRdb holds only in-frame clones, not every one. This sample yields some 1.4 million clones, of which roughly 96% are seen a single time; approximately 1% belongs to the top ten. The sequencing sample was made of naive CD4+ T cells sorted from blood. The subset here: CD45RA+ positively selected. These receptors were taken from a man aged 25-40 years in good health.

This clone was observed at least ten times. The chain combines TRBV11-3 with TRBJ2-5; the D gene is possibly TRBD1 (5 bases). Germline CDR1 SGHNT, CDR2 YENEEA. V lost 5 bases and J lost 2, with 15 bases in between. The CDR3 runs to 15 residues. For the CDR3, the DNA is TGTGCCAGCAGCGCGGAGCAGGGTGCGCAAGAGACCCAGTACTTC. This translates into CASSAEQGAQETQYF.

The V gene is TRBV30, the J gene TRBJ1-5, with D perhaps TRBD1 (5 bases). Germline-derived CDR1 and CDR2 are GTSNPN and SVGIG (reference sequence). This CDR3 has 13 amino acids. Trimming left V 5 bases short and J 5 bases short, with 13 bases between. In DNA, the CDR3 is TGTGCCTGGGCTTCAGGGTCTGATCAGCCCCAGCATTTT. Its translation is CAWASGSDQPQHF.

V usage is TRBV7-3 and J usage is TRBJ2-1, with a possible D match to TRBD2 (6 bases). Trimming stripped 0 bases from V and 3 bases from J, with 9 bases between. The CDR3 contains 15 residues. Germline CDR1 SGHTA, CDR2 FQGTGA. The CDR3, as DNA: TGTGCCAGCAGCTTAACTAGCGGATACTACAATGAGCAGTTCTTC. It specifies CASSLTSGYYNEQFF. The complete variable domain, with remaining parts taken from reference TRBV7-3 and TRBJ2-1, reads GAGVSQTPSNKVTEKGKYVELRCDPISGHTALYWYRQSLGQGPEFLIYFQGTGAADDSGLPNDRFFAVRPEGSVSTLKIQRTERGDSAVYLCASSLTSGYYNEQFFGPGTRLTVL.

The chain is built from TRBV6-1 and TRBJ1-1; D ambiguous. The germline CDR1 and CDR2 sequences are MNHNS and SASEGT. V lost 6 bases to trimming and J lost 4 bases, with 12 bases between them. This CDR3 region has 13 residues. The DNA of the CDR3 is TGTGCCAGCAGCACTGAGGGTGGCACTGAAGCTTTCTTT. This codes for CASSTEGGTEAFF.

This rearrangement joins TRBV7-9 to TRBJ1-1, with D tentatively TRBD1 (6 bases). Per germline, CDR1 SEHNR and CDR2 FQNEAQ (reference sequence). Trimming took off 6 bases at V and 7 bases at J, with 15 bases between the two ends. The CDR3 length is 13 residues. The DNA for the CDR3 is TGTGCCAGCAGACCTACAGGGATCGGTGAAGCTTTCTTT. This sequence encodes CASRPTGIGEAFF.

Comment on this clone: The same CDR3 is also encoded by other DNA sequences in this sample. The rearrangement uses TRBV5-1 and TRBJ2-3; D gene ambiguous. V lost 6 bases to trimming and J lost 4 bases, with 15 bases between them. Germline-derived CDR1 and CDR2 are SGHRS and YFSETQ. The length of the CDR3 is 14 residues. The DNA of the CDR3 is TGCGCCAGCAAGCTCGTCGGCCAAGCAGATACGCAGTATTTT. Protein product: CASKLVGQADTQYF.

The J gene is TRBJ2-7, the V gene TRBV5-1; tentatively, D is TRBD2 (7 bases). V was pared by 5 bases and J by 4 bases, with 19 bases between. The CDR3 is 15 amino acids. The germline gives CDR1 SGHRS, CDR2 YFSETQ. As DNA, the CDR3 is TGCGCCAGCAGGGTGGGGGGGCGCGTAGTTTACGAGCAGTACTTC. Encoded protein: CASRVGGRVVYEQYF.

The chain joins TRBV5-6 to TRBJ2-7; D remains unclear. V lost 1 base and J lost 3, with 11 bases in between. The CDR3 runs 14 residues. Looked up from germline, CDR1 is SGHDT and CDR2 is YYEEEE. CDR3 amino acids: CASSLMGSHYEQYF. The CDR3 nucleotides are TGTGCCAGCAGCTTGATGGGATCACACTACGAGCAGTACTTC.

The gene calls are TRBV5-6 and TRBJ2-5, with D possibly being TRBD2 (7 bases). This CDR3 spans 18 amino acids. V shed 0 bases and J shed 5 bases, with 23 bases lying between them. The germline gives CDR1 SGHDT, CDR2 YYEEEE. DNA for the CDR3: TGTGCCAGCAGCTTGGCCTCTGGGAGGGGGGAGAGGATCGAGACCCAGTACTTC. Translating it yields CASSLASGRGERIETQYF.

This CDR3 reads CASSPPARTGELFF. The CDR3 coding sequence is TGTGCCAGCAGCCCCCCCGCCCGCACCGGGGAGCTGTTTTTT. The chain recombines TRBV7-3 with TRBJ2-2; D is ambiguous. Trimming removed 5 bases from V and 4 bases from J, with 11 bases in between. CDR1 and CDR2 (germline): SGHTA, FQGTGA. The CDR3 loop spans 14 amino acids.